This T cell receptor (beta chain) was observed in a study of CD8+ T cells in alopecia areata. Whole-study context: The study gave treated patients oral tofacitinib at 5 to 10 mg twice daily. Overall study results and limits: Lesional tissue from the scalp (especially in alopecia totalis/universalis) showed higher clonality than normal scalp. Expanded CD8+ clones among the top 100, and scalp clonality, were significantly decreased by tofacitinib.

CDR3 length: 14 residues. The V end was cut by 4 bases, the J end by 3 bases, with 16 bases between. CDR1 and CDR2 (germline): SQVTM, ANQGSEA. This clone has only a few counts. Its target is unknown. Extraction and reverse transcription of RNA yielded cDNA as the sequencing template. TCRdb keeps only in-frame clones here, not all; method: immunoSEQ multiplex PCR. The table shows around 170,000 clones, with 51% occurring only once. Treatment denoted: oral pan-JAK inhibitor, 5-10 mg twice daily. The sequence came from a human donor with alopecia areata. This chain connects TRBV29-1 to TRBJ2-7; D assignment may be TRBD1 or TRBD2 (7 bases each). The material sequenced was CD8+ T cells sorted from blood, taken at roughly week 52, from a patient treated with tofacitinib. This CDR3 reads CSVAGQRDFYEQYF. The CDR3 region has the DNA TGCAGCGTTGCGGGACAGCGGGACTTCTACGAGCAGTACTTC.